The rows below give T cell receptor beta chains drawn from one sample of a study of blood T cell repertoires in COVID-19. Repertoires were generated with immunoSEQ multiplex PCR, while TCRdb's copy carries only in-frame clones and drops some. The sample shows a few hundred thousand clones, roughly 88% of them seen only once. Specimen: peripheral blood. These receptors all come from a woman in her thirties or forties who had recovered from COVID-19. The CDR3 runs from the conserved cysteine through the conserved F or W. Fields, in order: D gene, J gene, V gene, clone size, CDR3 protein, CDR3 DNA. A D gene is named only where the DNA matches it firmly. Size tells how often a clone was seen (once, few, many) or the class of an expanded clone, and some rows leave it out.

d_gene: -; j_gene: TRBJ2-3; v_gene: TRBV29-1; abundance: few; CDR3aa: CSVDTGMADTQYF; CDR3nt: TGCAGCGTCGACACAGGGATGGCAGATACGCAGTATTTT
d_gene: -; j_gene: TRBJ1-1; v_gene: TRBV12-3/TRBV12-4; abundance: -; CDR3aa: CASTRGTEAFF; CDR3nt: TGTGCCAGCACCCGCGGGACTGAAGCTTTCTTT
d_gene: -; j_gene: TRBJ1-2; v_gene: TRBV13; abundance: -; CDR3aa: CASSLEGDRTNYGYTF; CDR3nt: TGTGCCAGCAGCTTAGAGGGGGACCGAACTAACTATGGCTACACCTTC
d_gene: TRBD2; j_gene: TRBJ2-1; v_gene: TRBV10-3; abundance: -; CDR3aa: CAISEPGLGSNEQFF; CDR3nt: TGTGCCATCAGTGAGCCGGGACTAGGTAGCAATGAGCAGTTCTTC
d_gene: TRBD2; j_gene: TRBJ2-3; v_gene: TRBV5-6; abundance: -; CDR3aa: CASGGLAGADTDTQYF; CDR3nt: TGTGCCAGCGGGGGACTAGCGGGGGCCGACACAGATACGCAGTATTTT
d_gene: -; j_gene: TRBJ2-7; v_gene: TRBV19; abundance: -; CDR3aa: CASGQTGTYEQYF; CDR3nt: TGTGCCAGTGGACAGACAGGCACCTACGAGCAGTACTTC
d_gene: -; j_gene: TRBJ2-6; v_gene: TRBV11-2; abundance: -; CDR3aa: CASSLGIFSGANVLTF; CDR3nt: TGTGCCAGCAGCCTCGGGATCTTCTCTGGGGCCAACGTCCTGACTTTC
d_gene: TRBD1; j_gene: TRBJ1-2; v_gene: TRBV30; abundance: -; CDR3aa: CAWSTRQGAGGYTF; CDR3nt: TGTGCCTGGAGTACAAGACAGGGGGCAGGAGGCTACACCTTC
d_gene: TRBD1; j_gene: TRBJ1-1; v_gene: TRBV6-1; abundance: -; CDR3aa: CASSELGGGYTEAFF; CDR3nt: TGTGCCAGCAGTGAATTAGGGGGCGGATATACTGAAGCTTTCTTT
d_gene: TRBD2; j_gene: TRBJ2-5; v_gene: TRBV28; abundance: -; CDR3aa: CATGTSGLQETQYF; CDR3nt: TGTGCCACCGGGACTAGCGGTCTACAAGAGACCCAGTACTTC
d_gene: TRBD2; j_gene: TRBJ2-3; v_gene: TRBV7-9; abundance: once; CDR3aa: CASSLPGTSGGGDTQYF; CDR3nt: TGTGCCAGCAGCCTCCCCGGGACTAGCGGGGGAGGTGATACGCAGTATTTT
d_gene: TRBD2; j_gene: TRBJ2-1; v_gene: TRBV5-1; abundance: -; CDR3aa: CASSLVVSGANSYNEQFF; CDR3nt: TGCGCCAGCAGCTTGGTCGTGAGCGGGGCCAACTCCTACAATGAGCAGTTCTTC
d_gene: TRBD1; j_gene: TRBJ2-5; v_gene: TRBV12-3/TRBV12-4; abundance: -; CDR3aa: CASRGTGRETQYF; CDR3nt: TGTGCCAGCAGAGGGACAGGGAGAGAGACCCAGTACTTC
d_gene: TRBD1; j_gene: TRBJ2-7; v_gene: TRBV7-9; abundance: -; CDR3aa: CASSFPDRGHEQYF; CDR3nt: TGTGCCAGCAGCTTCCCGGACAGGGGCCACGAGCAGTACTTC
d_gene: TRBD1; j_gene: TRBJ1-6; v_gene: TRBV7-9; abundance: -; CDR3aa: CASAPVGQGDGSPLHF; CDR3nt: TGTGCCAGCGCCCCCGTCGGACAGGGAGACGGTTCACCCCTCCACTTT
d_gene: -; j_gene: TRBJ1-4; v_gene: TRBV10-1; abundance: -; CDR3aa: CASKRVREKLFF; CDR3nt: TGCGCCAGCAAGAGGGTACGGGAAAAACTGTTTTTT
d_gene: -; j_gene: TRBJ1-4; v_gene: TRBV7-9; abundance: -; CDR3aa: CASSLGVSAADEKLFF; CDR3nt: TGTGCCAGCAGCCTAGGGGTATCCGCCGCGGATGAAAAACTGTTTTTT
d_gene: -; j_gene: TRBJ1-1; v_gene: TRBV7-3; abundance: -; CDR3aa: CASSLTGLGDAFF; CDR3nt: TGTGCCAGCAGCTTAACCGGACTTGGCGACGCTTTCTTT
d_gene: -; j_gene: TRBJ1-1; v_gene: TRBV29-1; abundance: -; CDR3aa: CSVDQGRTEAFF; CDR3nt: TGCAGCGTTGATCAGGGCCGCACTGAAGCTTTCTTT
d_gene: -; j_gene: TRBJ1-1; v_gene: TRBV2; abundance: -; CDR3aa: CASSVEANTEAFF; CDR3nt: TGTGCCAGCAGTGTCGAGGCGAACACTGAAGCTTTCTTT
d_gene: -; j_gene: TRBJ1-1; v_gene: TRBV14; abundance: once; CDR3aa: CASSPPPWRAVTEAFF; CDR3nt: TGTGCCAGCAGCCCACCCCCTTGGAGGGCAGTCACTGAAGCTTTCTTT
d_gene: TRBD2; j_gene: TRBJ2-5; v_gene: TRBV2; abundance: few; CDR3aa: CASSIIAGSKETQYF; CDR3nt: TGTGCCAGCAGTATAATAGCGGGGTCGAAAGAGACCCAGTACTTC
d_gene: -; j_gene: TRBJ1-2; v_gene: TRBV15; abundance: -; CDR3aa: CATSRGGQDGYTF; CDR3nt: TGTGCCACCAGCAGAGGGGGGCAGGATGGCTACACCTTC
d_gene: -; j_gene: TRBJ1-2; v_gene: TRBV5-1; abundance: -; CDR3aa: CASSGIPGDRYGYTF; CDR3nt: TGCGCCAGCAGCGGGATACCAGGGGATAGATATGGCTACACCTTC
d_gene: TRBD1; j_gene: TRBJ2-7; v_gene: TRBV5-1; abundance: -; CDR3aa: CASSSGTGGGEQYF; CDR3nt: TGCGCCAGCAGCTCCGGGACAGGGGGAGGGGAGCAGTACTTC
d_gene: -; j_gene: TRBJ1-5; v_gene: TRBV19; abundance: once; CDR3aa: CASSIGQAGNQPQHF; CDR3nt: TGTGCCAGTAGTATTGGGCAAGCCGGCAATCAGCCCCAGCATTTT
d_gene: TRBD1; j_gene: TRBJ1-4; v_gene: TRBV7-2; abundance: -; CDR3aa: CASRIGGPSNEKLFF; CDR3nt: TGTGCCAGCAGAATAGGGGGCCCCTCTAATGAAAAACTGTTTTTT
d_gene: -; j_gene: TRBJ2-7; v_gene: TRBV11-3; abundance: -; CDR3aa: CASSAIGVSSYEQYF; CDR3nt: TGTGCCAGCAGCGCCATCGGGGTGAGCTCCTACGAGCAGTACTTC
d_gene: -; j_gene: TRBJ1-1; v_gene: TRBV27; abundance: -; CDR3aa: CASSFGGYTEAFF; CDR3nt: TGTGCCAGCAGTTTCGGGGGTTACACTGAAGCTTTCTTT
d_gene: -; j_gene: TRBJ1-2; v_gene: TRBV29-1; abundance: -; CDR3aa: CSVIGQWDGYTF; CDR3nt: TGCAGCGTCATCGGACAGTGGGATGGCTACACCTTC
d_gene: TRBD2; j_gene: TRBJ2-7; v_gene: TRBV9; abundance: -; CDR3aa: CASSKRAGGLEEQYF; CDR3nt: TGTGCCAGCAGCAAACGAGCGGGGGGGCTGGAAGAGCAGTACTTC